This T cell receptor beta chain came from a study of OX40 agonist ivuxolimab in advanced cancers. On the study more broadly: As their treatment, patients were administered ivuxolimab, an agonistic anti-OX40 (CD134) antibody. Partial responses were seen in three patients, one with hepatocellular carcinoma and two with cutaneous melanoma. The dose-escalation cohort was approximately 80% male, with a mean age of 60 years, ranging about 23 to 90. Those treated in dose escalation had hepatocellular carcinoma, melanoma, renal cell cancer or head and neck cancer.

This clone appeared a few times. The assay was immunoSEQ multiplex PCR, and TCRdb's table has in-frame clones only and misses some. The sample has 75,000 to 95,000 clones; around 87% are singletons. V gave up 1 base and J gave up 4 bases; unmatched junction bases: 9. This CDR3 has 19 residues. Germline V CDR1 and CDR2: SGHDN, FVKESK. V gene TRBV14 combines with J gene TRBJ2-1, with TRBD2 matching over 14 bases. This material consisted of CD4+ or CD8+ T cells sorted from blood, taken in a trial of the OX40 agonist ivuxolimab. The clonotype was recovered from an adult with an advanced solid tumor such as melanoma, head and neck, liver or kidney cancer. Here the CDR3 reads CASSQVSGLAGGLYNEQFF. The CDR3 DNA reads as TGTGCCAGCAGCCAAGTGTCTGGACTAGCGGGAGGCCTTTACAATGAGCAGTTCTTC.